This T cell receptor beta chain was sequenced for a study of blood T cells in healthy people across ages. Study in general: Template switching recovered approximately one barcoded beta molecule for every two T cells.

Per individual sample, total RNA of at least 5 micrograms was extracted. Comments on this clonotype: The antigen remains undetermined.

Notes on the study in general: PBMC samples, being unsorted, prevented any conclusive comparison of naive and antigen-experienced cells. The fall in TCR beta diversity per million T cells was roughly linear with age.

PCR was performed a second time for about 7 to 11 cycles using a sample-barcoded 5' primer and a J-beta primer mix. TCRdb used MiXCR to reprocess the 5' RACE reads, holding one entry per CDR3 protein. The sample yields fewer than 900,000 distinct CDR3 sequences, 43% seen once. This CDR3 is 15 amino acids long. V lost 2 bases to trimming and J lost 4 bases, with 12 bases between them. CDR1 is KGHDR, CDR2 SFDVKD, per germline. Sequencing input: blood. This TCR was recovered from a woman between 55 and 75 years old in good health. The chain recombines TRBV24-1 with TRBJ2-3; weak D call: TRBD1 (6 bases). In DNA form, the CDR3 reads TGTGCCACCAGTGATTACAAACAGGGCCCAGATACGCAGTATTTT. Protein: CATSDYKQGPDTQYF.